This T cell receptor beta chain was recovered during a study of shared clonotypes between healthy human individuals. Across the whole study: A couple of female and three male donors aged 18 to 49 were enrolled.

Every contributor of samples was a Caucasian grown-up residing in Nashville, Tennessee. Generated by immunoSEQ multiplex PCR, the TCRdb table keeps only in-frame clones and is missing some. The data contain about 490,000 clones, about 78% of them singletons. This CDR3 is 17 amino acids long. Trimming cost V 8 bases and J 0 bases; bases outside gene matches: 16. CDR1 and CDR2 (germline): MGHRA, YSYEKL. The material sequenced was PBMCs. The chain employs TRBV4-1 and TRBJ2-7, with TRBD2 matching 7 bases. This clonotype originated in a woman aged 40-49 years in good health. Some clones in this sample may be carry-over from other donors' samples. CDR3: CASARGGLAADSYEQYF. The CDR3, as DNA: TGCGCCAGCGCTAGGGGTGGGCTAGCGGCTGACTCCTACGAGCAGTACTTC.